One sample yielded the 29 T cell receptor beta chains listed below, sequenced in a study of cytomegalovirus exposure and HLA in healthy donors. Primers included in the PCR were 60 Vbeta and 13 Jbeta primers. Data came from immunoSEQ multiplex PCR; TCRdb stores just in-frame clones and leaves some out. The table records 150,000 to 200,000 clones, 85% of them present only once. Sequenced: PBMCs. Receptors were obtained from a woman aged 50 to 65 in good health and CMV-seronegative.

The chain carries TRBV6-5 and TRBJ1-2, with a possible D match to TRBD1 (6 bases). The CDR3 extends over 14 amino acids. Trimming shortened V by 2 bases and J by 2 bases, and 9 bases separated the two germline ends. Germline CDR1 is MNHEY and CDR2 is SVGAGI. CDR3 loop: CASSYLQGNYGYTF. CDR3 nucleotide sequence: TGTGCCAGCAGTTACCTACAGGGAAACTATGGCTACACCTTC.

V and J are TRBV19 and TRBJ1-1; 8 nucleotides agree with TRBD1. With 8 bases clipped from V and 6 bases from J, the junction kept 14 bases outside the gene matches. This CDR3 comprises 15 residues. CDR1 LNHDA and CDR2 SQIVND come from the germline V gene (reference sequence). CDR3 in DNA: TGTGCCAGTGACTTTACGGACAGGGATTACTCTGAAGCTTTCTTT. Its protein product is CASDFTDRDYSEAFF. The entire variable domain, with the rest obtained from reference TRBV19 and TRBJ1-1, is as follows: DGGITQSPKYLFRKEGQNVTLSCEQNLNHDAMYWYRQDPGQGLRLIYYSQIVNDFQKGDIAEGYSVSREKKESFPLTVTSAQKNPTAFYLCASDFTDRDYSEAFFGQGTRLTVV.

The chain uses TRBV6-1 and TRBJ2-5; TRBD2 aligns across 7 bases. This CDR3 comprises 17 residues. The junction had 17 bases not matched to a gene; V was cut back by 4 bases and J by 6 bases. Germline-derived CDR1 and CDR2 are MNHNS and SASEGT. The DNA of the CDR3 is TGTGCCAGCAGTGCGGGGGGAGAGGGACTTAAACGAAAGACCCAGTACTTC. It yields the protein CASSAGGEGLKRKTQYF.

The chain joins TRBV10-3 to TRBJ2-1; D call uncertain. This CDR3 region has 16 residues. Trimming took 2 bases from V and 2 from J, leaving 13 bases between them. Germline assignment: CDR1 ENHRY and CDR2 SYGVKD. CDR3 loop: CAISESGRHAYNEQFF. The CDR3 DNA sequence: TGTGCCATCAGTGAGAGTGGGCGTCATGCCTACAATGAGCAGTTCTTC.

Concerning this clone itself: This specimen includes other DNA sequences encoding the same CDR3. The V gene is TRBV28, the J gene TRBJ2-7; 7 bases match TRBD1. This CDR3 spans 14 amino acids. Per the germline V gene, CDR1 is MDHEN and CDR2 is SYDVKM. J lost 0 bases, V lost 1 base, and 0 bases had no gene match. CDR3 protein: CASSLSGGSYEQYF. CDR3 nucleotides: TGTGCCAGCAGTTTATCAGGGGGCTCCTACGAGCAGTACTTC.

This rearrangement joins TRBV5-1 to TRBJ2-4; TRBD2 agrees at 7 bases. The germline V gene encodes CDR1 SGHRS and CDR2 YFSETQ. With 3 bases clipped from V and 5 bases from J, the junction kept 8 bases outside the gene matches. The length of the CDR3 is 15 residues. The CDR3 here is CASSSRTGRENIQYF. For the CDR3, the DNA is TGCGCCAGCAGCTCCCGAACTGGGAGGGAAAACATTCAGTACTTC.

This chain uses TRBV7-8 with TRBJ2-3, with D possibly TRBD2 on 6 matching bases. CDR1 is SGHVS, CDR2 FQNEAQ, per germline. V lost 0 bases and J 2 bases, leaving 12 bases between the germline ends. This CDR3 region has 16 residues. Here the CDR3 DNA reads TGTGCCAGCAGCTTAGCGGAGGGGAGTGCCACAGATACGCAGTATTTT. The encoded protein is CASSLAEGSATDTQYF.

This chain connects TRBV27 to TRBJ2-7, with 9 bases identical to TRBD2. V dropped 2 bases and J dropped 3; count of bases not matched to a gene: 5. Germline values: CDR1 MNHEY, CDR2 SMNVEV (reference sequence). The CDR3 contains 15 residues. CDR3 region: CASSLRLAGFYEQYF. CDR3 sequence (DNA): TGTGCCAGCAGTTTAAGGCTAGCGGGATTCTACGAGCAGTACTTC.

There are a few counts of this clone. V usage is TRBV20-1 and J usage is TRBJ2-1; possibly TRBD1 for D (5 bases). The CDR3 is 10 residues long. CDR1 is DFQATT, CDR2 SNEGSKA, per germline (reference sequence). V gave up 6 bases and J gave up 12 bases, with 12 bases separating them. The DNA of the CDR3 is TGCAGTGCCACGCTAGGGGTGCAGTTCTTC. Translating it yields CSATLGVQFF.

CDR3 DNA: TGTGCCAGCAGCGACATGGGGAGAAGCTCCTACGAGCAGTACTTC. It is translated as CASSDMGRSSYEQYF. This chain connects TRBV6-5 to TRBJ2-7, with D possibly matching TRBD2 (5 bases). Germline V lookup: CDR1 MNHEY, CDR2 SVGAGI. The V end lost 6 bases, the J end lost 0 bases, and 15 bases lay between the germline ends. The CDR3 is 15 amino acids.

This sequence joins TRBV5-6 and TRBJ1-1, with D tentatively TRBD1 (6 bases). Trimming cost V 1 base and J 3 bases, with 10 bases left between them. The CDR3 consists of 14 residues. Looked up from germline, CDR1 is SGHDT and CDR2 is YYEEEE. The CDR3, as DNA: TGTGCCAGCAGCTTGTGGTCAGGGGACACTGAAGCTTTCTTT. Translated: CASSLWSGDTEAFF.

This rearrangement joins TRBV10-2 to TRBJ2-3; 11 positions agree with TRBD2. The V gene end was trimmed by 5 bases and the J gene end by 2 bases; junction bases not matched to a gene: 12. CDR1 and CDR2 from the germline V gene are WSHSY and SAAADI. The CDR3 covers 18 residues. The DNA of the CDR3 is TGCGCCAGCAGTCGCGGGACTAGCGGCCCTAGGCCCACAGATACGCAGTATTTT. It yields the protein CASSRGTSGPRPTDTQYF.

The chain employs TRBV7-2 and TRBJ1-1, with D unresolved. The CDR3 is 15 amino acids. CDR1 and CDR2 from the germline V gene are SGHTA and FQGNSA. V was cut by 4 bases and J by 2 bases, with 14 bases left in between. The CDR3 protein is CASSSPRGKNTEAFF. The DNA for the CDR3 is TGTGCCAGCAGCTCCCCTCGGGGAAAAAACACTGAAGCTTTCTTT.

This clone was counted a single time. CDR3 coding DNA: TGTGCCAGCAGCTTAGCCCACTTGGGCGGGACAGGGTACCGGAACACTGAAGCTTTCTTT. This translates into CASSLAHLGGTGYRNTEAFF. This chain links TRBV7-6 with TRBJ1-1; 9 bases line up with TRBD1. The germline gives CDR1 SGHVS, CDR2 FNYEAQ. CDR3 length: 20 amino acids. After removal of 0 bases from V and 1 base from J, the junction contained 15 bases not matched to a gene.

V and J are TRBV19 and TRBJ2-5, with 11 bases fitting TRBD2. Germline V lookup: CDR1 LNHDA, CDR2 SQIVND (reference sequence). The junction had 1 base not matched to a gene; V was cut back by 6 bases and J by 4 bases. This CDR3 is built from 13 residues. This CDR3 is CASRLAGGETQYF. CDR3 DNA sequence: TGTGCCAGTAGGCTAGCGGGGGGAGAGACCCAGTACTTC.

V gene TRBV5-1 combines with J gene TRBJ2-5, with 13 bases lining up with TRBD2. V shed 5 bases and J 2 bases; nucleotides not matched to a gene: 9. Germline CDR1 and CDR2: SGHRS and YFSETQ. The CDR3 extends over 17 amino acids. The CDR3 sequence: CASSSGLAGILQETQYF. CDR3 in DNA: TGCGCCAGCAGTTCGGGACTAGCGGGAATACTTCAAGAGACCCAGTACTTC.

V gene TRBV2 combines with J gene TRBJ2-1; 11 bases are shared with TRBD2. V was clipped by 2 bases and J by 12 bases; unmatched bases: 9. This CDR3 is 15 amino acids long. CDR1 is SNHLY, CDR2 FYNNEI, per germline. The CDR3 DNA reads TGTGCCAGCAGTGAACGGGTAGCGGGAGGGCGGAGGCAGTTCTTC. As protein: CASSERVAGGRRQFF.

The CDR3 sequence is CASSPGQRSEKLFF. In nucleotides, the CDR3 is TGTGCCAGCAGCCCGGGACAGCGGAGTGAAAAACTGTTTTTT. The gene calls are TRBV7-9 and TRBJ1-4; 7 bases fit TRBD1. With 5 bases clipped from V and 7 bases from J, the junction kept 7 bases outside the gene matches. The CDR3 consists of 14 residues. Germline V CDR1 and CDR2: SEHNR, FQNEAQ (reference sequence).

The rearrangement joins TRBV20-1 to TRBJ2-7, with 9 bases that match TRBD2. The CDR3 length is 11 residues. Losses at the gene ends were 4 bases for V and 10 bases for J; bases not matched to a gene: 5. CDR1 is DFQATT, CDR2 SNEGSKA, per germline (reference sequence). CDR3 loop: CSATWREGQYF. CDR3 bases: TGCAGTGCTACTTGGCGGGAGGGACAGTACTTC.

V usage is TRBV27 and J usage is TRBJ2-1; D is unclear. From germline, CDR1 is MNHEY and CDR2 SMNVEV (reference sequence). The CDR3 runs to 12 residues. The V and J ends lost 5 bases and 7 bases respectively, with 9 bases between them. CDR3 nucleotides: TGTGCCAGCAGTCCCTTTTCGAATGAGCAGTTCTTC. It encodes CASSPFSNEQFF.

V usage is TRBV27 and J usage is TRBJ1-1; tentative D call: TRBD1 (6 bases). This CDR3 contains 14 residues. The germline V and J ends were trimmed by 5 bases and 1 base, with 11 bases remaining between them. CDR1 is MNHEY, CDR2 SMNVEV, per germline (reference sequence). DNA for the CDR3: TGTGCCAGCAGTCCCCAGGGACAGAACACTGAAGCTTTCTTT. Protein product: CASSPQGQNTEAFF.

This clone was seen only once. This chain uses TRBV21-1 with TRBJ1-5. TRBV21-1 is shown as a pseudogene. The CDR3 has 10 residues. The CDR3 loop reads CAPSNQPQHF. DNA of the CDR3: TGTGCCCCCTCTAATCAGCCCCAGCATTTT.

The CDR3 coding sequence is TGCGCCAGCAGCTTCCAGGGTTCCGAGACCCAGTACTTC. It yields the protein CASSFQGSETQYF. V and J are TRBV5-1 and TRBJ2-5, with D maybe TRBD1 (5 bases). Germline V gene sequence: CDR1 SGHRS, CDR2 YFSETQ. The CDR3 consists of 13 residues. V lost 2 bases and J 5 bases, leaving 10 bases between the germline ends.

The chain employs TRBV4-3 and TRBJ2-3; 9 bases agree with TRBD2. The V gene's germline CDR1 is LGHNA and CDR2 YSLEER. V lost 3 bases and J lost 5; bases outside the gene matches: 3. There are 14 residues in the CDR3. The DNA for the CDR3 is TGCGCCAGCAGCCATCAGCGGGAGGTAGATACGCAGTATTTT. Protein sequence: CASSHQREVDTQYF.

The chain carries TRBV5-1 and TRBJ1-2; 9 bases match TRBD1. V was clipped by 0 bases and J by 6 bases; unmatched bases: 3. CDR3 size: 14 residues. The germline CDR1 and CDR2 sequences are SGHRS and YFSETQ. DNA of the CDR3: TGCGCCAGCAGCTTGGGGACAGGGGCTGATGGCTACACCTTC. Its translation is CASSLGTGADGYTF.

This clone is a singleton in its sample. The rearrangement joins TRBV30 to TRBJ1-1, with 7 bases lining up with TRBD1. The ends lost 0 bases at V and 5 bases at J; junction bases unmatched: 3. This CDR3 has 13 residues. CDR1 is GTSNPN, CDR2 SVGIG, per germline (reference sequence). In DNA form, the CDR3 reads TGTGCCTGGAGTGTACAGGGGCAGACTGAAGCTTTCTTT. It codes for CAWSVQGQTEAFF.

CDR3 nucleotides: TGTGCCAGCAGCCCACTTAATAGCGGGAGGGCTGGCGGGGAGCTGTTTTTT. This gives the protein CASSPLNSGRAGGELFF. The chain combines TRBV11-2 with TRBJ2-2, with 11 bases aligning to TRBD2. Germline CDR1 is SGHAT and CDR2 is FQNNGV. The V and J ends lost 5 bases and 7 bases, in that order; junction bases with no gene match: 12. This CDR3 comprises 17 residues. The whole variable domain, remainder taken from reference TRBV11-2 and TRBJ2-2, is EAGVAQSPRYKIIEKRQSVAFWCNPISGHATLYWYQQILGQGPKLLIQFQNNGVVDDSQLPKDRFSAERLKGVDSTLKIQPAKLEDSAVYLCASSPLNSGRAGGELFFGEGSRLTVL.

This clone was recorded once. V is TRBV7-2 and J is TRBJ2-7; 13 bases fit TRBD2. V lost 1 base and J lost 6; bases outside the gene matches: 6. The CDR3 is made up of 16 amino acids. Germline lookup yields CDR1 SGHTA and CDR2 FQGNSA. CDR3 sequence reads: CASSLGRTSGSFEQYF. CDR3 in DNA: TGTGCCAGCAGCTTAGGGAGGACTAGCGGGAGCTTCGAGCAGTACTTC.

The chain is built from TRBV28 and TRBJ2-7; 7 bases align to TRBD2. CDR1 and CDR2 (germline): MDHEN, SYDVKM. CDR3 length: 14 amino acids. The J segment lost 3 bases and the V segment lost 4 bases, leaving 6 bases of the junction unmatched. CDR3 in amino acids: CASSSSGKLYEQYF. CDR3 nucleotide sequence: TGTGCCAGCAGTTCTAGCGGAAAACTCTACGAGCAGTACTTC.